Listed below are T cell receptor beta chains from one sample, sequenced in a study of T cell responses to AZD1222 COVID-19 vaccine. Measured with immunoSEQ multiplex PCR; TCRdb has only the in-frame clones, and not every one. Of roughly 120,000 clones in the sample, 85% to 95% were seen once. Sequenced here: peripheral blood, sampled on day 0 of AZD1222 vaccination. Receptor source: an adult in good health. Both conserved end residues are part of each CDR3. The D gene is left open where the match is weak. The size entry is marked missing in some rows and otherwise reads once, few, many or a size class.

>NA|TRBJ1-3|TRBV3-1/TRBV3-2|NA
TGTGCCAGCAGCTCGGCGAATTACCGCAAGATATTCTCTGGAAACACCATATATTTT
CASSSANYRKIFSGNTIYF
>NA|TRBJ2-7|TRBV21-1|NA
TGTGCCAGCAGCAATCGGACAGGGCGAAATTCCTACGAGCAGTACTTC
CASSNRTGRNSYEQYF
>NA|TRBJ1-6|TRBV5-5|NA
TGTGCCAGCAGCTTAACCCGGGCTTCACCCCTCCACTTT
CASSLTRASPLHF
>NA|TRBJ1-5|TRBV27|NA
TGTGCCAGCCATTCTGGGCCTTATCAGCCCCAGCATTTT
CASHSGPYQPQHF
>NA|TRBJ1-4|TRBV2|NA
TGTGCCAGCGAAGAGTCGGGGCCCGCGTTGAATGAAAAACTGTTTTTT
CASEESGPALNEKLFF
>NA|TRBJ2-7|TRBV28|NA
TGTGCCAGCAGTTTCTGGGGGTCCTACGAGCAGTACTTC
CASSFWGSYEQYF
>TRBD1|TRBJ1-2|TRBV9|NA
TGTGCCAGCAGCCCCTCCGGGACAGGGGATGGCTACACCTTC
CASSPSGTGDGYTF
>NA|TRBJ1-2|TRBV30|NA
TGTGCCTGGAGTGTTCGCAGGGGTCGAGGAGGCTACACCTTC
CAWSVRRGRGGYTF
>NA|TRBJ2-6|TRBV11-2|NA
TGTGCCAGCAGTCACGGGATAGTTTCTTTCTCTGGGGCCAACGTCCTGACTTTC
CASSHGIVSFSGANVLTF
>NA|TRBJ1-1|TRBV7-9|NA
TGTGCCAGCAGTTCTAGGTACCCCGGACAGAATGAAGCTTTCTTT
CASSSRYPGQNEAFF
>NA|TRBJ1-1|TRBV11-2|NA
TGTGCCAGCAGCTTTGGCGGAACTCCTGAAGCTTTCTTT
CASSFGGTPEAFF
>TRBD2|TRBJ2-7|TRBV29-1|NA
TGCAGCGTGGACTGGGGAGGGTTCGACGAGCAGTACTTC
CSVDWGGFDEQYF
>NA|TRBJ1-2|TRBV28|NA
TGTGCCAGCAGTTACCCGGGGCAGAACTATGGCTACACCTTC
CASSYPGQNYGYTF
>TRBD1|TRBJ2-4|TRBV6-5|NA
TGTGCCAGCAGTTTCACAGGGGTTGGCAAAAACATTCAGTACTTC
CASSFTGVGKNIQYF
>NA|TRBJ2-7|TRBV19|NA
TGTGCCAGTAGTCCCTTTCAGGATTCCTACGAGCAGTACTTC
CASSPFQDSYEQYF
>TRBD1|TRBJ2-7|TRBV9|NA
TGTGCCAGCAGCCCCCGTCAGGGGGCTGTCAACGAGCAGTACTTC
CASSPRQGAVNEQYF
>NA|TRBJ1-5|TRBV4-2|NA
TGTGCCAGCAGCCAAGAGGGAGGAGGGCAGGGGTCGAGAGGCCAGCATTTT
CASSQEGGGQGSRGQHF
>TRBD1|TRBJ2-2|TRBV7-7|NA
TGTGCTAGCGGCCAGGGGGCGTCCACCGGGGAGCTGTTTTTT
CASGQGASTGELFF
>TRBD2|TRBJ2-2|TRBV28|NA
TGTGCCAGCAGTTTTCTGGGACTAGCGGGAGGAGCGAACACCGGGGAGCTGTTTTTT
CASSFLGLAGGANTGELFF
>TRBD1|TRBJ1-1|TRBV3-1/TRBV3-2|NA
TGTGCCAGCAGCCAGAGACAGGGGTTTACGAACACTGAAGCTTTCTTT
CASSQRQGFTNTEAFF
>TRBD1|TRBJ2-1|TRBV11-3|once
TGTGCCAGCAGCATCGAGGACAGGTTATACAATGAGCAGTTCTTC
CASSIEDRLYNEQFF
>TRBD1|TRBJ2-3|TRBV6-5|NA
TGTGCCAGTAGGGACAGAAGCACAGATACGCAGTATTTT
CASRDRSTDTQYF
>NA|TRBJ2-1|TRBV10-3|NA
TGTGCCATCAGTGAGTCTATGTGGGCGGAGAGCTCCTACAATGAGCAGTTCTTC
CAISESMWAESSYNEQFF
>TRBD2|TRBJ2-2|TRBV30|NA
TGTGCCTGGAGGGGAGCGGGAGTAGTCGTCCGGGCCGGGGAGCTGTTTTTT
CAWRGAGVVVRAGELFF
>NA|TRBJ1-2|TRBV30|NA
TGTGCCTGGAGTGCCCCAGGGAGTCCTAACTATGGCTACACCTTC
CAWSAPGSPNYGYTF
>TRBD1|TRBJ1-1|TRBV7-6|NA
TGTGCCAGCAGCTTGATTAGACAGGGGGCTTTTAGTGAAGCTTTCTTT
CASSLIRQGAFSEAFF
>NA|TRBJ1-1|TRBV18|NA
TGTGCCAGCTCACCACCGGGGGGTAGGATCACTGAAGCTTTCTTT
CASSPPGGRITEAFF
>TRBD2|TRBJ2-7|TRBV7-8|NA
TGTGCCAGCAGCTTTAGCGGGAGCCCCTACGAGCAGTACTTC
CASSFSGSPYEQYF
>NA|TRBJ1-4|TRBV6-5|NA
TGTGCCAGCAGCAGGACAAGGGGAGGTGAAAAACTGTTTTTT
CASSRTRGGEKLFF
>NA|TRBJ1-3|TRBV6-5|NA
TGTGCCAGCAGGACGGGAAACACCATATATTTT
CASRTGNTIYF
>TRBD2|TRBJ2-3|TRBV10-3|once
TGTGCAGGGACTAGCGGGAGAAACACAGATACGCAGTATTTT
CAGTSGRNTDTQYF
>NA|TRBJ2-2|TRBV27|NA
TGTGCCAGCCGGTGGACCGGGGAGCTGTTTTTT
CASRWTGELFF
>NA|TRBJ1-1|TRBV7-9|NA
TGTGCCAGCAGCTTAATAATAGGGAGGGTAACTGAAGCTTTCTTT
CASSLIIGRVTEAFF
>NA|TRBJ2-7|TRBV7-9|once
TGTGCCAGCAGCCCGGGACACCTATACGAGCAGTACTTC
CASSPGHLYEQYF
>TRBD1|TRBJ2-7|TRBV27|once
TGTGCCAGCAGTTTAAAAAGGACAGGGTCGACGAGGTACGAGCAGTACTTC
CASSLKRTGSTRYEQYF
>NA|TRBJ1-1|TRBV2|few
TGTGCCAGCAGGGTACTGATGGGGGGGACTGAAGCTTTCTTT
CASRVLMGGTEAFF
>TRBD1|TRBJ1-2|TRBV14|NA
TGTGCCAGCAGCCAGGCCGGGCAGGGGGTTTTCTATGGCTACACCTTC
CASSQAGQGVFYGYTF
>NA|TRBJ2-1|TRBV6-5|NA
TGTGCCAGCAGTTACTCAGGGGGAGGGGGCAACAATGAGCAGTTCTTC
CASSYSGGGGNNEQFF
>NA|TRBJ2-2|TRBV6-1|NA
TGTGCCAGCAGTGTGAGACAGGTGGAAAACACCGGGGAGCTGTTTTTT
CASSVRQVENTGELFF
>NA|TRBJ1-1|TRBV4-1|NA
TGCGCCAGCAGCCAAGATCGGGGGACTGAAGCTTTCTTT
CASSQDRGTEAFF
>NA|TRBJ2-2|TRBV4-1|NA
TGCGCCAGCAGCCAAGGAGGCCTACGGATCGCGAACACCGGGGAGCTGTTTTTT
CASSQGGLRIANTGELFF
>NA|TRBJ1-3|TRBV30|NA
TGTGCCTGGAGCCCCCGGGATACCATATATTTT
CAWSPRDTIYF
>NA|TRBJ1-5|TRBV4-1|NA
TGCGCCAGCAGCCAAGATCTGACGGGGCTACAGCCCCAGCATTTT
CASSQDLTGLQPQHF
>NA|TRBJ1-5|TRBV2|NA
TGTGCCAGCAGTGACCTATTGGAGGGTGGAGAAAATCAGCCCCAGCATTTT
CASSDLLEGGENQPQHF
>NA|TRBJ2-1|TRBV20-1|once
TGCAGTGGACGGAGTATCGATGAGCAGTTCTTC
CSGRSIDEQFF
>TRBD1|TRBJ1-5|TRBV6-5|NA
TGTGCCAGCAGCGACAGGGGCCTAGGGCCCCAGCATTTT
CASSDRGLGPQHF
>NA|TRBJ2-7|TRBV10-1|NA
TGCGCCAGACGACCGGGTCCTCAGCACTACGAGCAGTACTTC
CARRPGPQHYEQYF
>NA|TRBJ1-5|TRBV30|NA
TGTGCCTGGAGTGTCTTGCAGGACGATCAGCCCCAGCATTTT
CAWSVLQDDQPQHF
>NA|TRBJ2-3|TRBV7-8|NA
TGTGCCAGCAGCTTATTGGACCCTCATGAGGCAGATACGCAGTATTTT
CASSLLDPHEADTQYF
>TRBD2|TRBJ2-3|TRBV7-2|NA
TGTGCCAGCAGCTTAGCGACGGGACTAGCGGAAGACACAGATACGCAGTATTTT
CASSLATGLAEDTDTQYF
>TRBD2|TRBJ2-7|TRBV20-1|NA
TGCAGTTCTAGCGGGAACTACGAGCAGTACTTC
CSSSGNYEQYF
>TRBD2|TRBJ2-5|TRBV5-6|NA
TGTGCCAGCAGCTTTGGGTTAGCTAGCGGAGAGACCCAGTACTTC
CASSFGLASGETQYF
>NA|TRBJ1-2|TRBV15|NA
TGTGCCACCAGCAGAGAGGGTAGGAAACCGGCCGGCTACACCTTC
CATSREGRKPAGYTF
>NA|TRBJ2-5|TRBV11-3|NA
TGTGCCAGCAGCTTGGGCCCCGGAGGGACCCAGTACTTC
CASSLGPGGTQYF